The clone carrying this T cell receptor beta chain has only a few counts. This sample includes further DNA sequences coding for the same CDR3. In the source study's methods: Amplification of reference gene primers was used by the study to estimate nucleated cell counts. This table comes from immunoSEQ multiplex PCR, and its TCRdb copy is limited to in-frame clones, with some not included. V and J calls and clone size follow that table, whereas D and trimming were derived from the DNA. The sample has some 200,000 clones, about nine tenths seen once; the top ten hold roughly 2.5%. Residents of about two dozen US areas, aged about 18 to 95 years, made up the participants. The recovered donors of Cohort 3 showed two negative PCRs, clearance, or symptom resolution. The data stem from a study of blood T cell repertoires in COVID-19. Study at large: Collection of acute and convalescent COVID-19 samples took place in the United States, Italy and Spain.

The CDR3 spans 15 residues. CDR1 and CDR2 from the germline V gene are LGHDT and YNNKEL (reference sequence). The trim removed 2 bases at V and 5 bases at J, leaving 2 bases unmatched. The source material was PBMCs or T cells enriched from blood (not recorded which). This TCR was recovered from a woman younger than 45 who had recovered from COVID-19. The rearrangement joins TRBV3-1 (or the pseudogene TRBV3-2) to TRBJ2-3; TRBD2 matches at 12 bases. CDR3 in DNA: TGTGCCAGCAGCCAAATGACTAGCGGGGGAGATACGCAGTATTTT. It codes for CASSQMTSGGDTQYF.